These 21 T cell receptor beta chains were sequenced from one sample in a study of blood T cell repertoires in COVID-19. The data were produced by immunoSEQ multiplex PCR, yet TCRdb's version contains in-frame clones alone and is incomplete. The sample lists under 200,000 clones, 85% occurring once. Input material: peripheral blood. The receptors were gathered from a woman older than 75 with acute or convalescent COVID-19.

The V call is TRBV18, the J call TRBJ1-1; 9 bases are a match to TRBD1. V lost 4 bases, J lost 7 bases, and 10 bases stayed unmatched. CDR1 and CDR2 from the germline V gene are KGHSH and LQKENI. The CDR3 extends over 15 amino acids. Here the CDR3 reads CASSQGTGHSSEAFF. The CDR3 DNA sequence: TGTGCCAGCTCACAAGGGACAGGGCATAGTAGTGAAGCTTTCTTT.

The chain carries TRBV27 and TRBJ1-1; the D gene is possibly TRBD1 (5 bases). This CDR3 has 13 residues. Looked up from germline, CDR1 is MNHEY and CDR2 is SMNVEV (reference sequence). V lost 3 bases to trimming and J lost 4 bases, with 9 bases between them. The CDR3 coding sequence is TGTGCCAGCAGTTTCGGCAGGGCCACTGAAGCTTTCTTT. It encodes CASSFGRATEAFF.

The gene calls are TRBV5-1 and TRBJ2-5, with TRBD2 matching 10 bases. V lost 9 bases and J lost 7; bases outside the gene matches: 21. CDR1 is SGHRS and CDR2 is YFSETQ in the germline V gene. The CDR3 is 17 amino acids. CDR3 residues: CATKEGPSGSASWTQYF. DNA of the CDR3: TGCGCCACCAAGGAGGGTCCTAGCGGGAGCGCCTCATGGACCCAGTACTTC.

V usage is TRBV7-9 and J usage is TRBJ2-7, with D possibly matching TRBD2 (5 bases). The germline CDR1 and CDR2 sequences are SEHNR and FQNEAQ (reference sequence). The V end was cut by 5 bases, the J end by 0 bases, with 14 bases between. CDR3 length equals 15 residues. CDR3 protein: CASSPSGIPSYEQYF. The DNA for the CDR3 is TGTGCCAGCAGCCCGTCCGGGATCCCCTCCTACGAGCAGTACTTC.

This chain's CDR3 is CASSFQNQPQHF. The CDR3 nucleotides read TGTGCCAGCAGCTTCCAAAATCAGCCCCAGCATTTT. This chain uses TRBV7-2 with TRBJ1-5, with D unclear. The germline CDR1 and CDR2 sequences are SGHTA and FQGNSA. The CDR3 spans 12 residues. V shed 3 bases and J shed 4 bases, with 4 bases lying between them.

The chain joins TRBV11-3 to TRBJ2-1; 10 positions agree with TRBD2. The length of the CDR3 is 15 residues. The V gene's germline CDR1 is SGHNT and CDR2 YENEEA. The V and J ends lost 1 base and 8 bases, in that order; junction bases with no gene match: 5. The CDR3 nucleotides read TGTGCCAGCAGCTTAGTTGGGGGGACTAGCGATGAGCAGTTCTTC. Encoded protein: CASSLVGGTSDEQFF. The entire variable domain, with the rest obtained from reference TRBV11-3 and TRBJ2-1, is as follows: EAGVVQSPRYKIIEKKQPVAFWCNPISGHNTLYWYLQNLGQGPELLIRYENEEAVDDSQLPKDRFSAERLKGVDSTLKIQPAELGDSAVYLCASSLVGGTSDEQFFGPGTRLTVL.

V gene TRBV28 combines with J gene TRBJ1-5; 10 nucleotides agree with TRBD1. Germline-derived CDR1 and CDR2 are MDHEN and SYDVKM. V was pared by 6 bases and J by 15 bases, with 23 bases of the junction left unmatched. This CDR3 has 17 amino acids. The CDR3 bases are TGTGCCAGCAGCTCATCGGGCCCGACAGGGGGCGAGAAAGGTCCGCATTTT. Protein sequence: CASSSSGPTGGEKGPHF.

V gene TRBV5-1 combines with J gene TRBJ2-7; 12 bases map to TRBD1. Trimming cost V 4 bases and J 2 bases; bases outside gene matches: 1. CDR3 length: 14 residues. In germline, CDR1 is SGHRS, CDR2 YFSETQ. In nucleotides, the CDR3 is TGCGCCAGCAGCCGGGACAGGGGGCCCTACGAGCAGTACTTC. Translation: CASSRDRGPYEQYF.

The rearrangement joins TRBV28 to TRBJ1-2, with 8 bases identical to TRBD1. Germline loops: CDR1 MDHEN, CDR2 SYDVKM. This CDR3 has 15 amino acids. V lost 5 bases to trimming and J lost 5 bases; unmatched junction nucleotides: 10. The CDR3: CASSDIRTGTYGYTF. The CDR3 DNA sequence: TGTGCCAGCAGTGACATTAGGACAGGGACATATGGCTACACCTTC.

V is TRBV5-6 and J is TRBJ1-2, with D tentatively TRBD1 (6 bases). Germline CDR1 SGHDT, CDR2 YYEEEE. This CDR3 is 18 amino acids long. Trimming removed 4 bases at V and 4 bases at J, with 26 bases between. CDR3 protein: CASSPGRGGTPISYGYTF. The CDR3 DNA follows: TGTGCCAGCAGCCCAGGCCGCGGGGGGACACCCATTTCCTATGGCTACACCTTC.

The rearrangement joins TRBV29-1 to TRBJ2-3; D might be TRBD1 (5 bases). Germline CDR1 and CDR2: SQVTM and ANQGSEA. CDR3 length equals 14 residues. Trimming took off 0 bases at V and 5 bases at J, with 12 bases between the two ends. DNA for the CDR3: TGCAGCGTTGAAGATCCCAGGGCGCAAGATACGCAGTATTTT. Translating it yields CSVEDPRAQDTQYF.

The chain uses TRBV19 and TRBJ2-2, with TRBD2 matching over 7 bases. Germline V gene sequence: CDR1 LNHDA, CDR2 SQIVND (reference sequence). V lost 10 bases to trimming and J lost 3 bases; unmatched junction nucleotides: 14. The CDR3 has 16 amino acids. CDR3 coding DNA: TGTGCCACTACCCGGAGCGGGACCCTCTACACCGGGGAGCTGTTTTTT. Translated, it gives CATTRSGTLYTGELFF.

This clone was recorded only once. Written as DNA, the CDR3 is TGTGCCAGCAGCTTAACCCCGGGAGCAGAGACCCAGTACTTC. It translates to CASSLTPGAETQYF. This chain joins TRBV7-2 and TRBJ2-5; D possibly corresponds to TRBD2 (6 bases). The germline V gene has CDR1 SGHTA and CDR2 FQGNSA. The CDR3 covers 14 residues. V lost 2 bases to trimming and J lost 4 bases, with 11 bases between them.

The J gene is TRBJ2-4, the V gene TRBV7-2; D perhaps matches TRBD2 (6 bases). The CDR3 length is 12 residues. Germline values: CDR1 SGHTA, CDR2 FQGNSA. V was shortened by 9 bases and J by 6 bases, with 12 bases between the two germline ends. CDR3 sequence (DNA): TGTGCCAGTTCCCTGGGGGGAAACATTCAGTACTTC. Translating it yields CASSLGGNIQYF.

This chain uses TRBV6-5 with TRBJ2-5; 8 positions agree with TRBD1. With 1 base clipped from V and 2 bases from J, the junction kept 0 bases outside the gene matches. CDR3 size: 14 residues. Germline loops: CDR1 MNHEY, CDR2 SVGAGI. As DNA, the CDR3 is TGTGCCAGCAGTTACTGGGACAGGCAAGAGACCCAGTACTTC. Its protein product is CASSYWDRQETQYF.

This clone was found a few times. The rearrangement links TRBV11-3 to TRBJ2-3, with TRBD2 identical over 8 bases. CDR3 size: 15 residues. Trimming removed 3 bases from V and 5 bases from J; junction bases left unmatched: 7. Looked up from germline, CDR1 is SGHNT and CDR2 is YENEEA. Written as DNA, the CDR3 is TGTGCCAGCAGCTTGAGGGCGGGAGGAGGAGATACGCAGTATTTT. This gives the protein CASSLRAGGGDTQYF.

The chain joins TRBV28 to TRBJ1-1; 7 bases are shared with TRBD1. This CDR3 has 11 residues. The ends lost 2 bases at V and 11 bases at J; junction bases unmatched: 2. Germline V gene data show CDR1 as MDHEN and CDR2 as SYDVKM. CDR3: CASSLRRGAFF. In nucleotides, the CDR3 is TGTGCCAGCAGTTTACGCAGGGGGGCTTTCTTT. Based on the CDR3 plus reference TRBV28 and TRBJ1-1, the full variable domain is DVKVTQSSRYLVKRTGEKVFLECVQDMDHENMFWYRQDPGLGLRLIYFSYDVKMKEKGDIPEGYSVSREKKERFSLILESASTNQTSMYLCASSLRRGAFFGQGTRLTVV.

The chain couples TRBV7-2 to TRBJ2-2, with 9 bases lining up with TRBD2. This CDR3 is 16 amino acids long. V lost 4 bases to trimming and J lost 5 bases; unmatched junction nucleotides: 8. Per germline, CDR1 SGHTA and CDR2 FQGNSA. CDR3 in amino acids: CASSSLAGLGTGELFF. CDR3 nucleotides: TGTGCCAGCAGCTCTCTAGCGGGGCTAGGAACCGGGGAGCTGTTTTTT.

This clone was seen a handful of times. Other nucleotide sequences in the sample specify the same CDR3. The rearrangement links TRBV6-5 to TRBJ2-4; weak D call: TRBD2 (6 bases). The CDR3 spans 15 residues. Germline V gene lookup returns CDR1 MNHEY and CDR2 SVGAGI. V lost 2 bases to trimming and J lost 0 bases, with 8 bases between them. This CDR3 reads CASSYGGLAKNIQYF. Written as DNA, the CDR3 is TGTGCCAGCAGTTACGGGGGGTTAGCCAAAAACATTCAGTACTTC.

The CDR3 sequence is CASILAGTGGGEQYF. In DNA, the CDR3 is TGTGCCAGCATCCTCGCCGGGACAGGGGGAGGGGAGCAGTACTTC. The V call is TRBV28, the J call TRBJ2-7; 11 bases are shared with TRBD1. The V segment lost 7 bases and the J segment 7 bases; nucleotides outside the gene matches: 12. CDR1 MDHEN and CDR2 SYDVKM come from the germline V gene. The CDR3 loop spans 15 amino acids.

Concerning this clone itself: The same CDR3 also results from other DNA sequences found in this sample. V usage is TRBV7-9 and J usage is TRBJ1-5, with 8 positions matching TRBD1. V lost 1 base and J lost 4; bases outside the gene matches: 3. The CDR3 consists of 15 residues. Germline CDR1 is SEHNR and CDR2 is FQNEAQ (reference sequence). CDR3 in DNA: TGTGCCAGCAGCTTAGGGACAGGGATAAATCAGCCCCAGCATTTT. Its protein product is CASSLGTGINQPQHF.